This TCR beta chain originates from a study of CD8 T cells in ankylosing spondylitis (dated by TCRdb to 2015 to 2018). About the investigation overall: The study set out to find disease-linked TCR variants by profiling T cell receptor beta repertoires in ankylosing spondylitis patients and healthy donors. The full study cohort was made up of approximately 24 ankylosing spondylitis patients and about a hundred healthy donors. Peripheral blood samples were taken, and synovial fluid was additionally collected from ankylosing spondylitis patients. Results and caveats for the whole study, not just this receptor: Some TCR beta motif variants had previously been reported in synovial fluid and blood of reactive arthritis patients, which suggested common disease-initiation mechanisms. Blood from ankylosing spondylitis patients appeared to be characterized by a TCR beta motif made up of under ten highly homologous amino acid variants. Significant enrichment of the disease-linked clones was reported in matched synovial fluid samples from ankylosing spondylitis patients. A CD8+ phenotype was shown by the disease-linked clones, which were found at relatively low frequencies in peripheral blood.

The sample was run on an Illumina HiSeq 2500. Quantitative 5'-RACE with molecular barcodes was used to prepare TCR beta libraries. For the original study's pipeline: A new computational method based on a probabilistic model of VDJ rearrangement was used to identify disease-linked TCR variants. TCRdb itself trimmed the public reads at Q25 with fastp, ran MiXCR and retained productive beta chains. Under each unique CDR3 protein, matching rows form one entry showing the most common genes and DNA. These V and J calls are TCRdb output, not the study's own analysis. Counted in this sample were about 360,000 distinct CDR3 sequences; roughly 22% of them appeared once. The biggest ten clones account for around 13% of the sample. Including cysteine and phenylalanine, the CDR3 has 15 amino acids. The only DNA kept is the CDR3, 45 bases in frame from the first base. From the germline V gene, CDR1 is MGHRA and CDR2 is YSYEKL. V is pared back by 0 bases and J by 5 bases, with 13 bases lying between the germline termini.

This clonotype was counted only a few times. Its antigen specificity is not known. The input lacks base qualities; no much larger clone sits a single base away. This receptor was identified in a male donor with ankylosing spondylitis or in good health (not recorded which). The receptor chain draws on TRBV4-1 and TRBJ2-5; a tentative D call is TRBD1 (5 bases match). Sequencing was done on a sample of blood, either unsorted or a sorted T cell fraction (not recorded which). CDR3 sequence: CASSQDDSPLETQYF. The DNA sequence is given as TGCGCCAGCAGCCAAGACGACAGTCCCCTCGAGACCCAGTACTTC.